These 20 T cell receptor beta chains were sequenced from one sample in a study of T cell repertoires in cytomegalovirus infection. TCRdb reprocessed the reads with MiXCR, giving one entry per CDR3 protein. The repertoire includes 750,000 to 900,000 distinct CDR3 sequences, about 29% of them detected once, and about an eighth sits in the top ten. No antigens are known for them. The sequences come from cultured CD8+ T cells from PBMCs, collected from culture after CMV antigen stimulation. All receptors derive from a human donor in good health (CMV status not recorded). Some clones in this sample may be carry-over from other donors' samples.

The V gene is TRBV6-1, the J gene TRBJ1-1, with unresolved D. This CDR3 contains 16 residues. Germline CDR1 MNHNS, CDR2 SASEGT. Trimming removed 5 bases at V and 1 base at J, with 17 bases between. In nucleotides, the CDR3 is TGTGCCAGCAGTCACTTAGGATGGCAGCCGAACACTGAAGCTTTCTTT. It codes for CASSHLGWQPNTEAFF.

Only a few counts were recorded for this clonotype. This chain joins TRBV19 and TRBJ1-6; D might be TRBD1 (6 bases). CDR3 length: 15 amino acids. Germline V gene lookup returns CDR1 LNHDA and CDR2 SQIVND (reference sequence). Trimming stripped 7 bases from V and 10 bases from J, with 20 bases between. The CDR3 loop is CASTSGDIGWSPLHF. CDR3 nucleotide sequence: TGTGCCAGTACCTCAGGGGACATTGGGTGGTCACCCCTCCACTTT.

CDR3 in amino acids: CASSPRGSGGQFF. In DNA, the CDR3 is TGTGCCAGCAGCCCTCGTGGTAGCGGGGGGCAGTTCTTC. The rearrangement joins TRBV9 to TRBJ2-1, with 9 bases identical to TRBD2. Germline trimming cut 4 bases from V and 12 bases from J; bases unmatched to any gene: 8. The germline CDR1 and CDR2 sequences are SGDLS and YYNGEE. The CDR3 runs to 13 residues. The full variable domain, with the rest looked up from reference TRBV9 and TRBJ2-1, is DSGVTQTPKHLITATGQRVTLRCSPRSGDLSVYWYQQSLDQGLQFLIQYYNGEERAKGNILERFSAQQFPDLHSELNLSSLELGDSALYFCASSPRGSGGQFFGPGTRLTVL.

This sequence joins TRBV29-1 and TRBJ2-2; no definite D call. Germline V CDR1 and CDR2: SQVTM, ANQGSEA. This CDR3 region has 10 residues. Trimming took off 5 bases at V and 6 bases at J, with 4 bases between the two ends. CDR3 residues: CSVWSGELFF. Written as DNA, the CDR3 is TGCAGCGTTTGGTCCGGGGAGCTGTTTTTT.

In this sample, this clonotype turned up a few times. This chain joins TRBV12-3 or TRBV12-4 and TRBJ2-1; TRBD2 might be the D (7 bases). This CDR3 has 13 residues. V lost 7 bases and J lost 15, with 22 bases in between. The CDR3 reads CASTRDRRGAPFF. The CDR3 DNA reads TGTGCCAGCACCCGGGACCGACGGGGGGCGCCGTTCTTC.

This clonotype has more than one count but fewer than ten. The chain combines TRBV6-2 or TRBV6-3 with TRBJ1-2; D gene unclear. The CDR3 spans 19 residues. V was pared by 2 bases and J by 4 bases, with 26 bases between. Germline CDR1 and CDR2: MNHEY and SVGEGT. CDR3 in amino acids: CASSYGPTSATGAFYGYTF. For the CDR3, the DNA is TGTGCCAGCAGTTACGGCCCGACATCGGCCACCGGTGCGTTCTATGGCTACACCTTC.

The chain uses TRBV7-9 and TRBJ1-1; 9 bases agree with TRBD1. V shed 6 bases, J shed 6 bases, and the junction held 8 bases outside the gene matches. CDR1 is SEHNR and CDR2 is FQNEAQ in the germline V gene (reference sequence). This CDR3 is 14 amino acids long. CDR3 sequence reads: CASRFPTGGPEAFF. The CDR3, as DNA: TGTGCCAGCAGATTCCCGACAGGGGGGCCTGAAGCTTTCTTT.

This clonotype was counted a few times. The V and J genes are TRBV7-9 and TRBJ2-1, with D possibly matching TRBD1 (6 bases). Germline-derived CDR1 and CDR2 are SEHNR and FQNEAQ (reference sequence). The CDR3 sequence is 16 residues long. Trimming pared 0 bases from V and 2 bases from J, leaving 11 bases between. The CDR3 region is CASSLAAGDPYNEQFF. The CDR3 DNA follows: TGTGCCAGCAGCTTAGCTGCAGGGGACCCCTACAATGAGCAGTTCTTC.

This clonotype has ten or more counts. CDR3 DNA: TGTGCCAGCAGCTTACCTTTAAGCGGTGCCACAAATGAGCAGTTCTTC. As protein: CASSLPLSGATNEQFF. The chain uses TRBV7-8 and TRBJ2-1; perhaps TRBD2 as D (5 bases). Trimming shortened V by 2 bases and J by 7 bases, and 18 bases separated the two germline ends. CDR3 size: 16 residues. Germline V gene data show CDR1 as SGHVS and CDR2 as FQNEAQ. Full variable domain (outside the CDR3, taken from reference TRBV7-8 and TRBJ2-1): GAGVSQSPRYKVAKRGQDVALRCDPISGHVSLFWYQQALGQGPEFLTYFQNEAQLDKSGLPSDRFFAERPEGSVSTLKIQRTQQEDSAVYLCASSLPLSGATNEQFFGPGTRLTVL.

This clonotype has only a few counts. The rearrangement links TRBV19 to TRBJ1-4; D call uncertain. The germline V gene encodes CDR1 LNHDA and CDR2 SQIVND (reference sequence). Trimming pared 6 bases from V and 0 bases from J, leaving 17 bases between. The CDR3 sequence is 17 residues long. The CDR3 loop reads CASSSLVVSATNEKLFF. CDR3 coding DNA: TGTGCCAGTAGCTCCCTGGTGGTGTCAGCAACTAATGAAAAACTGTTTTTT.

This clonotype was counted a few times. The chain carries TRBV19 and TRBJ1-5, with TRBD1 as a possible D gene (6 bases). CDR1 LNHDA and CDR2 SQIVND come from the germline V gene (reference sequence). V lost 7 bases and J 6 bases, leaving 10 bases between the germline ends. CDR3 length: 12 amino acids. The CDR3 DNA reads as TGTGCCAGTACACAGGGTATTCAGCCCCAGCATTTT. This sequence encodes CASTQGIQPQHF.

This clonotype showed up many times. The genes are TRBV7-2 and TRBJ1-4; possible D gene TRBD1, 5 bases. CDR3 length: 15 amino acids. Germline assignment: CDR1 SGHTA and CDR2 FQGNSA. Trimming left V 2 bases short and J 4 bases short, with 11 bases between. The CDR3 nucleotides read TGTGCCAGCAGCTTAAGGGGAGCCCTTAATGAAAAACTGTTTTTT. It translates to CASSLRGALNEKLFF.

There are a few counts of this clonotype. This chain connects TRBV6-2 or TRBV6-3 to TRBJ1-2; 7 bases match TRBD1. With 10 bases clipped from V and 4 bases from J, the junction kept 9 bases outside the gene matches. This CDR3 region has 13 residues. CDR1 MNHEY and CDR2 SVGEGT come from the germline V gene. The DNA of the CDR3 is TGTGCCACCGGACAGGCTGATTTCTATGGCTACACCTTC. Its translation is CATGQADFYGYTF.

The sample holds a few counts of this clonotype. The chain couples TRBV10-3 to TRBJ2-7; 12 bases fit TRBD2. With V trimmed by 2 bases and J by 3 bases, 8 bases remained unmatched. Germline CDR1 and CDR2: ENHRY and SYGVKD. The CDR3 runs to 17 residues. The CDR3 DNA reads as TGTGCCATCAGTGAGAGGGGTTCTAGCGGGGGGGACTACGAGCAGTACTTC. It codes for CAISERGSSGGDYEQYF.

This chain connects TRBV7-9 to TRBJ2-1; maybe TRBD2 (6 bases). Trimming took off 3 bases at V and 8 bases at J, with 17 bases between the two ends. This CDR3 region has 15 residues. Per germline, CDR1 SEHNR and CDR2 FQNEAQ (reference sequence). As DNA, the CDR3 is TGTGCCAGCAGCTTCTCGGGGGAATCCCTCCATGAGCAGTTCTTC. Protein product: CASSFSGESLHEQFF.

This clonotype appeared a few times. The rearrangement joins TRBV6-5 to TRBJ2-4, with 8 bases matching TRBD1. CDR3 length: 16 residues. Germline V gene sequence: CDR1 MNHEY, CDR2 SVGAGI. With V trimmed by 7 bases and J by 1 base, 9 bases remained unmatched. The CDR3: CASTSGTGWAKNIQYF. CDR3 DNA sequence: TGTGCCAGCACCTCCGGGACAGGTTGGGCCAAAAACATTCAGTACTTC.

This clonotype appeared a few times. The gene calls are TRBV19 and TRBJ1-1, with D perhaps TRBD1 (6 bases). The germline V and J ends were trimmed by 4 bases and 5 bases, with 17 bases remaining between them. CDR1 and CDR2 (germline): LNHDA, SQIVND (reference sequence). CDR3 size: 15 residues. The DNA of the CDR3 is TGTGCCAGTAGTAGCCTATACAGGGATGAAACTGAAGCTTTCTTT. Protein: CASSSLYRDETEAFF.

CDR3 coding DNA: TGCGCCAGCAGTGATTGGAACACCGGGGAGCTGTTTTTT. Residues: CASSDWNTGELFF. V gene TRBV10-1 combines with J gene TRBJ2-2; no reliable D call. CDR1 WNHNN and CDR2 SYGVQD come from the germline V gene (reference sequence). This CDR3 is built from 13 residues. V was shortened by 3 bases and J by 1 base, with 3 bases between the two germline ends.

This clonotype appeared a few times. The genes are TRBV7-9 and TRBJ1-2; 7 bases fit TRBD1. The germline V gene has CDR1 SEHNR and CDR2 FQNEAQ (reference sequence). V lost 5 bases to trimming and J lost 4 bases; unmatched junction nucleotides: 22. The CDR3 has 19 amino acids. The CDR3 coding sequence is TGTGCCAGCAGCCCAAGCCGACAGGGACCGAACTCTCCCTTCTATGGCTACACCTTC. Protein product: CASSPSRQGPNSPFYGYTF.

This clonotype showed up many times. V is TRBV5-4 and J is TRBJ2-5; 10 nucleotides line up with TRBD1. The CDR3 is made up of 15 amino acids. The germline V gene has CDR1 SGHNT and CDR2 YYREEE (reference sequence). Trimming removed 3 bases from V and 5 bases from J; junction bases left unmatched: 7. CDR3 loop: CASSSTGGRRETQYF. In nucleotides, the CDR3 is TGTGCCAGCAGCTCGACAGGGGGCCGGCGGGAGACCCAGTACTTC.